This TCR beta chain was captured in a study of shared clonotypes between healthy human individuals. On the study more broadly: CD4 naive cells filled three plates per donor, CD4 memory three, CD8 naive two and CD8 memory one.

The ends were cut back, 5 bases at V and 6 bases at J, with 14 bases in the middle. The CDR3 covers 13 residues. Germline lookup yields CDR1 SGHAT and CDR2 FQNNGV. TCRdb keeps only in-frame clones here, not all; method: immunoSEQ multiplex PCR. The table lists about 2.2 million clones, 80% to 95% of them singletons. A remark on this clone: Its antigen is not identified.

Study outcomes and limitations: Despite large depth, sorted-subset datasets appeared incompletely sequenced.

CD45RO-negative, CCR7-selected cells formed the naive CD8 fraction, which excluded terminally differentiated effector memory CD45RA+ cells. The donor cohort consisted entirely of Caucasian adults residing in Nashville, Tennessee. The V call is TRBV11-2, the J call TRBJ2-7, with TRBD1 as a possible D gene (6 bases). This sequence originates from a man aged 18 to 30 in good health. Some clones in this sample may be carry-over from other donors' samples. The sequenced sample was naive CD8+ T cells from PBMCs. DNA of the CDR3: TGTGCCAGCAGCCCGACAGGTTATGGCGAGCAGTACTTC. Its translation: CASSPTGYGEQYF.